The present T cell receptor beta chain was sequenced within a study of blood T cell repertoires in COVID-19. The CDR3 runs 15 residues. Trimming at V came to 9 bases and at J to 5 bases, leaving 11 bases not matched to a gene. CDR1 is SGHRS and CDR2 is YFSETQ in the germline V gene. In this sample, this clone turned up once. Sequencing used immunoSEQ multiplex PCR; TCRdb keeps in-frame clones, though not all of them. The sample records fewer than 250,000 clones, about 80% being singletons. The receptor's source is a woman older than 75 with acute or convalescent COVID-19. The chain combines TRBV5-1 with TRBJ2-2; 9 nucleotides align to TRBD1. The source material was peripheral blood. The CDR3 DNA sequence: TGCGCCACCAGAAGCAGGACAGGGGATACCGGGGAGCTGTTTTTT. Its protein is CATRSRTGDTGELFF.